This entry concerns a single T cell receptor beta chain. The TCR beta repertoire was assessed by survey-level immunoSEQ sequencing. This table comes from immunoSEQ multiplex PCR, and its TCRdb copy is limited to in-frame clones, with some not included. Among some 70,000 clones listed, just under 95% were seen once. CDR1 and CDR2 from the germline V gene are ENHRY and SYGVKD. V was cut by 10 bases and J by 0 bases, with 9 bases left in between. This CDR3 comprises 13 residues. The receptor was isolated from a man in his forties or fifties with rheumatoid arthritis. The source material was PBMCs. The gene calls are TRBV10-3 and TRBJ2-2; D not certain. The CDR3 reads CATLAANTGELFF. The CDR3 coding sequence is TGTGCCACCTTAGCCGCGAACACCGGGGAGCTGTTTTTT.